This T cell receptor (beta chain) emerged from a study of blood T cell repertoires in COVID-19. At the level of the study: Samples representing acute and convalescent COVID-19 were sourced from the United States, Italy and Spain.

Using immunoSEQ multiplex PCR, the repertoire was profiled, and TCRdb retains in-frame clones only, with some absent. Among over 350,000 clones listed, more than 75% were seen once. The CDR3 totals 16 residues. CDR1 LGHDT and CDR2 YNNKEL come from the germline V gene (reference sequence). The V gene lost 3 bases and the J gene lost 2 bases, with 13 bases spanning the gap. The receptor comes from a woman between 45 and 65 years old who had recovered from COVID-19. J is TRBJ1-4 and V is TRBV3-1 (or the pseudogene TRBV3-2); perhaps TRBD1 as D (5 bases). The sequencing input was PBMCs or T cells enriched from blood (not recorded which). This CDR3 reads CASSHPWRGTNEKLFF. As DNA, the CDR3 is TGTGCCAGCAGCCACCCTTGGAGGGGCACTAATGAAAAACTGTTTTTT.